One sample yielded the 25 T cell receptor beta chains listed below, sequenced in a study of blood T cell repertoires in COVID-19. Assay: immunoSEQ multiplex PCR; the TCRdb copy retains only in-frame clones and omits some. The data contain some 170,000 clones, roughly 85% of them singletons. The specimen was peripheral blood. The receptor source for this set is a woman in her seventies with acute or convalescent COVID-19.

The chain has TRBV10-2 and TRBJ1-4, with D uncertain. Trimming left V 7 bases short and J 0 bases short, with 9 bases between. Germline V lookup: CDR1 WSHSY, CDR2 SAAADI. The CDR3 sequence is 14 residues long. The CDR3 reads CASTPSATNEKLFF. The DNA of the CDR3 is TGCGCCAGCACCCCCTCTGCAACTAATGAAAAACTGTTTTTT.

This sequence joins TRBV30 and TRBJ1-3; 8 bases map to TRBD1. Trimming removed 8 bases from V and 6 bases from J; junction bases left unmatched: 6. This CDR3 has 12 amino acids. CDR1 is GTSNPN, CDR2 SVGIG, per germline (reference sequence). Here the CDR3 reads CARGQGSNTIYF. The CDR3 DNA reads as TGTGCCAGAGGACAGGGTTCAAACACCATATATTTT.

A single count supports this clone. The J gene is TRBJ2-1, the V gene TRBV6-5; D is perhaps TRBD2 (6 bases). This CDR3 region has 15 residues. V was clipped by 4 bases and J by 8 bases, with 18 bases between them. Looked up from germline, CDR1 is MNHEY and CDR2 is SVGAGI. The CDR3 DNA reads as TGTGCCAGCAGTTGGACCCCGCGAGGGAGGTATGAGCAGTTCTTC. Its translation is CASSWTPRGRYEQFF.

This sequence joins TRBV2 and TRBJ2-1; 13 nucleotides agree with TRBD2. With 4 bases clipped from V and 0 bases from J, the junction kept 0 bases outside the gene matches. Germline assignment: CDR1 SNHLY and CDR2 FYNNEI. This CDR3 has 16 amino acids. As DNA, the CDR3 is TGTGCCAGCAGTGGGACTAGCGGGAGCTCCTACAATGAGCAGTTCTTC. Translating gives CASSGTSGSSYNEQFF.

The chain combines TRBV28 with TRBJ2-1, with D possibly TRBD2 on 6 matching bases. This CDR3 spans 14 amino acids. The germline V gene encodes CDR1 MDHEN and CDR2 SYDVKM. V was pared by 8 bases and J by 4 bases, with 15 bases between. CDR3 coding DNA: TGTGCCAGCGTAGTTAGCGGTACATACAATGAGCAGTTCTTC. It specifies CASVVSGTYNEQFF.

In nucleotides, the CDR3 is TGTGCCAGCAGCCGGCGGACCGCGCGGGACCAGTACTTC. It is translated as CASSRRTARDQYF. The genes are TRBV5-8 and TRBJ2-5; the D gene is possibly TRBD2 (6 bases). Looked up from germline, CDR1 is SGHTS and CDR2 is YDEGEE. The CDR3 spans 13 residues. The V end was cut by 4 bases, the J end by 10 bases, with 17 bases between. Combining the CDR3 with reference TRBV5-8 and TRBJ2-5 gives the whole variable domain EAGVTQSPTHLIKTRGQQATLRCSPISGHTSVYWYQQALGLGLQFLLWYDEGEERNRGNFPPRFSGRQFPNYSSELNVNALELEDSALYLCASSRRTARDQYFGPGTRLLVL.

V gene TRBV9 combines with J gene TRBJ2-1, with unresolved D. V lost 0 bases and J 2 bases, leaving 9 bases between the germline ends. There are 15 residues in the CDR3. Germline V gene sequence: CDR1 SGDLS, CDR2 YYNGEE. The CDR3, as DNA: TGTGCCAGCAGCGTAGTAGGAGAGACCTACAATGAGCAGTTCTTC. This encodes CASSVVGETYNEQFF. Using reference TRBV9 and TRBJ2-1 for the parts outside the CDR3, the full variable domain is DSGVTQTPKHLITATGQRVTLRCSPRSGDLSVYWYQQSLDQGLQFLIQYYNGEERAKGNILERFSAQQFPDLHSELNLSSLELGDSALYFCASSVVGETYNEQFFGPGTRLTVL.

The rearrangement joins TRBV19 to TRBJ2-5, with D maybe TRBD1 (6 bases). Germline V gene sequence: CDR1 LNHDA, CDR2 SQIVND (reference sequence). V gave up 6 bases and J gave up 5 bases, with 22 bases separating them. The CDR3 consists of 16 residues. The CDR3 nucleotides read TGTGCCAGTAGCCAAAGGACAGTTCTCGAAGGGGAGACCCAGTACTTC. Translated, it gives CASSQRTVLEGETQYF.

The V gene is TRBV28, the J gene TRBJ1-3; 7 bases are shared with TRBD1. CDR1 and CDR2 (germline): MDHEN, SYDVKM. The CDR3 loop spans 15 amino acids. The ends lost 4 bases at V and 5 bases at J; junction bases unmatched: 8. The CDR3: CASSSYSTGRNTIYF. The DNA of the CDR3 is TGTGCCAGCAGTTCCTACTCGACAGGGAGAAACACCATATATTTT.

This CDR3 is CASSPGLAGSYEQYF. CDR3 DNA: TGTGCCAGCAGCCCTGGACTAGCGGGATCCTACGAGCAGTACTTC. This rearrangement joins TRBV14 to TRBJ2-7, with TRBD2 matching over 12 bases. Germline CDR1 reads SGHDN; CDR2 reads FVKESK. The CDR3 sequence is 15 residues long. V shed 4 bases, J shed 1 base, and the junction held 2 bases outside the gene matches.

The chain combines TRBV27 with TRBJ2-7, with D tentatively TRBD1 (6 bases). Germline V gene data show CDR1 as MNHEY and CDR2 as SMNVEV (reference sequence). This CDR3 spans 13 amino acids. V was pared by 6 bases and J by 3 bases, with 12 bases between. CDR3 amino acids: CASSLTGHYEQYF. CDR3 DNA: TGTGCCAGCAGCCTGACAGGCCACTACGAGCAGTACTTC.

This clone is a singleton in its sample. The chain combines TRBV5-6 with TRBJ2-7; D is possibly TRBD1 (5 bases). CDR3 length: 13 residues. Trimming removed 5 bases from V and 5 bases from J, with 14 bases in between. Looked up from germline, CDR1 is SGHDT and CDR2 is YYEEEE. This CDR3 reads CASRYGGADEQYF. The CDR3 DNA is TGTGCCAGCAGATATGGTGGGGCTGACGAGCAGTACTTC.

This chain's CDR3 is CASSVPGLTTSYEQYF. The CDR3, as DNA: TGTGCCAGCAGCGTTCCGGGACTAACGACCTCCTACGAGCAGTACTTC. The genes are TRBV21-1 and TRBJ2-7; TRBD2, the table's D call, was not compared with the DNA. TRBV21-1 has pseudogene status. This CDR3 is 16 amino acids long.

V is TRBV9 and J is TRBJ1-3; tentatively, D is TRBD1 (5 bases). The CDR3 runs to 16 residues. With 3 bases removed from V and 0 bases from J, the gap between germline ends came to 13 bases. Looked up from germline, CDR1 is SGDLS and CDR2 is YYNGEE. The CDR3, as DNA: TGTGCCAGCAGCGGGCTACCACAGGTCTCTGGAAACACCATATATTTT. Its translation: CASSGLPQVSGNTIYF.

The gene calls are TRBV5-4 and TRBJ2-5; tentatively, D is TRBD1 (5 bases). Germline-derived CDR1 and CDR2 are SGHNT and YYREEE (reference sequence). This CDR3 has 15 residues. Trimming pared 4 bases from V and 0 bases from J, leaving 13 bases between. The CDR3 DNA sequence: TGTGCCAGCAGCCCTGGACAAACTTACCAAGAGACCCAGTACTTC. Protein product: CASSPGQTYQETQYF. The full variable domain, completed using reference TRBV5-4 and TRBJ2-5, is ETGVTQSPTHLIKTRGQQVTLRCSSQSGHNTVSWYQQALGQGPQFIFQYYREEENGRGNFPPRFSGLQFPNYSSELNVNALELDDSALYLCASSPGQTYQETQYFGPGTRLLVL.

This clone came up a few times. The rearrangement links TRBV5-4 to TRBJ2-7; 7 bases are a match to TRBD1. Germline trimming cut 0 bases from V and 7 bases from J; bases unmatched to any gene: 4. Germline CDR1 SGHNT, CDR2 YYREEE (reference sequence). The CDR3 consists of 13 residues. The CDR3 DNA reads as TGTGCCAGCAGCTTGGACAGGGGAACAGAGCAGTACTTC. Translated, it gives CASSLDRGTEQYF.

The V call is TRBV6-5, the J call TRBJ1-1, with a possible D match to TRBD1 (5 bases). Per germline, CDR1 MNHEY and CDR2 SVGAGI. The CDR3 extends over 14 amino acids. Trimming took 8 bases from V and 2 from J, leaving 15 bases between them. The CDR3 spells CASLRPGLNTEAFF. Here the CDR3 DNA reads TGTGCCAGCTTAAGACCGGGACTCAACACTGAAGCTTTCTTT.

The chain employs TRBV5-1 and TRBJ2-1; the D gene is possibly TRBD1 (6 bases). Deletions cut 8 bases from V and 7 bases from J, with 19 bases between. Germline V gene sequence: CDR1 SGHRS, CDR2 YFSETQ. The CDR3 runs 14 residues. In nucleotides, the CDR3 is TGCGCCAGTTCTATAGGACAGTCTTGGAATGAGCAGTTCTTC. Translating gives CASSIGQSWNEQFF.

This chain links TRBV27 with TRBJ1-3; 10 nucleotides match TRBD1. Per the germline V gene, CDR1 is MNHEY and CDR2 is SMNVEV (reference sequence). CDR3 length: 16 residues. Losses at the gene ends were 8 bases for V and 2 bases for J; bases not matched to a gene: 9. CDR3 DNA: TGTGCCAGCCGAGTAAGGGACAGGGGACCTGGAAACACCATATATTTT. Encoded protein: CASRVRDRGPGNTIYF.

Only one count was recorded for this clone. The chain links TRBV3-1 (or the pseudogene TRBV3-2) to TRBJ2-7; 8 bases are shared with TRBD2. The CDR3 consists of 13 residues. With V trimmed by 6 bases and J by 4 bases, 5 bases remained unmatched. CDR1 and CDR2 from the germline V gene are LGHDT and YNNKEL (reference sequence). The CDR3, as DNA: TGTGCCAGCAGTCGGACTAGCTTTTACGAGCAGTACTTC. It is translated as CASSRTSFYEQYF.

This sequence joins TRBV5-1 and TRBJ2-7; TRBD1 aligns across 8 bases. Unmatched junction bases numbered 10, after V lost 4 bases and J lost 7 bases. Germline-derived CDR1 and CDR2 are SGHRS and YFSETQ. This CDR3 region has 14 residues. Here the CDR3 reads CASSLRTGPREQYF. For the CDR3, the DNA is TGCGCCAGCAGCCTTAGGACAGGGCCGAGAGAGCAGTACTTC.

This chain uses TRBV2 with TRBJ2-1; TRBD2 matches 9 bases. CDR1 SNHLY and CDR2 FYNNEI come from the germline V gene. The V gene end was trimmed by 3 bases and the J gene end by 4 bases; junction bases not matched to a gene: 4. This CDR3 is built from 15 residues. CDR3 in amino acids: CASSDPREGYNEQFF. The CDR3, as DNA: TGTGCCAGCAGTGATCCGCGGGAGGGATACAATGAGCAGTTCTTC.

The genes are TRBV5-1 and TRBJ2-5; 7 nucleotides align to TRBD2. The length of the CDR3 is 14 residues. The J segment lost 4 bases and the V segment lost 3 bases, leaving 6 bases of the junction unmatched. Germline V gene lookup returns CDR1 SGHRS and CDR2 YFSETQ. The CDR3 nucleotides read TGCGCCAGCAGCTCTCTGGGAGGGCGAGAGACCCAGTACTTC. Translation gives CASSSLGGRETQYF.

V and J are TRBV30 and TRBJ1-5; a weak D match, TRBD1 (5 bases). The germline V gene encodes CDR1 GTSNPN and CDR2 SVGIG (reference sequence). Trimming shortened V by 5 bases and J by 8 bases, and 13 bases separated the two germline ends. The CDR3 runs 12 residues. CDR3 residues: CAWGAAPEPQHF. Here the CDR3 DNA reads TGTGCCTGGGGGGCGGCGCCGGAGCCCCAGCATTTT.

The chain employs TRBV19 and TRBJ1-2, with 7 bases matching TRBD1. Germline V CDR1 and CDR2: LNHDA, SQIVND (reference sequence). This CDR3 comprises 15 residues. V dropped 6 bases and J dropped 1; count of bases not matched to a gene: 8. The CDR3 sequence is CASRAGTESNYGYTF. The DNA of the CDR3 is TGTGCCAGTAGGGCCGGGACAGAAAGTAACTATGGCTACACCTTC.